A single TCR beta chain is shown here with its context. Generated by immunoSEQ multiplex PCR, the TCRdb table keeps only in-frame clones and is missing some. The sample records 55,000 to 80,000 clones, about 83% being singletons. This record comes from a study of blood T cell repertoires in COVID-19. Across the whole study: COVID-19 samples collected from the United States, Italy and Spain covered acute and convalescent phases.

This CDR3 has 14 residues. Trimming removed 0 bases from V and 0 bases from J, with 5 bases in between. Germline V CDR1 and CDR2: SNHLY, FYNNEI. The chain joins TRBV2 to TRBJ2-5; no clear D gene. Material: peripheral blood. The receptor comes from a man between 45 and 60 years old with active COVID-19. The CDR3 protein is CASSEARYQETQYF. The DNA for the CDR3 is TGTGCCAGCAGTGAAGCTCGGTACCAAGAGACCCAGTACTTC. Looking up the rest from reference TRBV2 and TRBJ2-5 gives the full variable domain: EPEVTQTPSHQVTQMGQEVILRCVPISNHLYFYWYRQILGQKVEFLVSFYNNEISEKSEIFDDQFSVERPDGSNFTLKIRSTKLEDSAMYFCASSEARYQETQYFGPGTRLLVL.